Below, one T cell receptor beta chain is given with its context. Use of 60 Vbeta and 13 Jbeta primers characterized the PCR. Here immunoSEQ multiplex PCR was the method, and the copy in TCRdb shows in-frame clones only, minus some. The sample lists approximately 220,000 clones; more than 60% were seen once. This specimen belongs to a study of cytomegalovirus exposure and HLA in healthy donors. The TCR comes from a man aged 40-49 years in good health and CMV-seronegative. Sequencing input: PBMCs.

CDR3 DNA sequence: TGTGCCAGCAGGCCGACTAGCGGGAACTACAATGAGCAGTTCTTC. Its protein product is CASRPTSGNYNEQFF. The rearrangement joins TRBV6-5 to TRBJ2-1; 11 bases map to TRBD2. This CDR3 contains 15 residues. The germline gives CDR1 MNHEY, CDR2 SVGAGI. V was clipped by 6 bases and J by 3 bases; unmatched bases: 4.